The 30 T cell receptor beta chains below were found in one sample sequenced in a study of post-analysis software for immune sequencing data. Researchers reported that TCR beta cDNA libraries carried unique molecular identifiers. TCRdb reprocessed the PCR reads via MiXCR and lists one record per CDR3 protein. The repertoire holds 650,000 to 850,000 distinct CDR3 sequences, around 46% seen once, with around 4.7% in the top ten. Findings and limits, study-wide: In patients, TRBV5-6, TRBV5-1 and TRBV20-1 belonged to roughly five TRBV segments found more frequently than in controls.

No antigen is known for these receptors. Source material: blood. The receptors originated from a girl between 10 and 17 years old with multiple sclerosis.

The rearrangement uses TRBV12-3 or TRBV12-4 and TRBJ2-5; TRBD1 matches at 8 bases. The DNA end is more similar to TRBJ2-7, so the J call may be wrong. This CDR3 has 15 residues. The CDR3 spells CASSLIDRGRDEQYF. Written as DNA, the CDR3 is TGTGCCAGCAGTTTAATCGACAGGGGTAGGGACGAGCAGTACTTC.

The rearrangement joins TRBV2 to TRBJ1-2; the D gene is possibly TRBD1 (6 bases). This CDR3 contains 14 residues. Germline V gene lookup returns CDR1 SNHLY and CDR2 FYNNEI. V lost 6 bases to trimming and J lost 2 bases, with 13 bases between them. CDR3 in DNA: TGTGCCAGCAGGAGGGGGGCGACGAACTATGGCTACACCTTC. It translates to CASRRGATNYGYTF.

This chain uses TRBV12-3 or TRBV12-4 with TRBJ1-1; D remains unclear. The CDR3 runs 12 residues. V shed 6 bases and J shed 3 bases, with 8 bases lying between them. For the CDR3, the DNA is TGTGCCAGCAGCCCCTATTACACTGAAGCTTTCTTT. This gives the protein CASSPYYTEAFF.

The chain recombines TRBV5-1 with TRBJ2-1; 10 bases fit TRBD1. Losses at the gene ends were 4 bases for V and 4 bases for J; bases not matched to a gene: 5. This CDR3 region has 15 residues. Germline CDR1 and CDR2: SGHRS and YFSETQ. CDR3 in DNA: TGCGCCAGCAGCAAGGGACAGGGGATTTACAATGAGCAGTTCTTC. Translated, it gives CASSKGQGIYNEQFF.

The gene calls are TRBV10-2 and TRBJ2-3; 8 nucleotides line up with TRBD2. This CDR3 contains 15 residues. Germline CDR1 reads WSHSY; CDR2 reads SAAADI. The V segment lost 4 bases and the J segment 5 bases; nucleotides outside the gene matches: 8. The CDR3 sequence: CASSVMVAGQDTQYF. In nucleotides, the CDR3 is TGCGCCAGCAGTGTTATGGTAGCGGGACAAGATACGCAGTATTTT.

The chain links TRBV9 to TRBJ1-2; the D is unclear. V lost 3 bases and J lost 6, with 9 bases in between. Germline V lookup: CDR1 SGDLS, CDR2 YYNGEE. CDR3 size: 12 residues. DNA for the CDR3: TGTGCCAGCAGCGCCTGGAATGATGGCTACACCTTC. Its translation: CASSAWNDGYTF. Filled out from reference TRBV9 and TRBJ1-2, the complete variable domain reads DSGVTQTPKHLITATGQRVTLRCSPRSGDLSVYWYQQSLDQGLQFLIQYYNGEERAKGNILERFSAQQFPDLHSELNLSSLELGDSALYFCASSAWNDGYTFGSGTRLTVV.

This clonotype was seen more than once but under ten times. The chain links TRBV4-2 to TRBJ2-7; 12 bases agree with TRBD2. Trimming took 1 base from V and 4 from J; bases not matched to a gene: 8. Germline lookup yields CDR1 LGHNA and CDR2 YNFKEQ. This CDR3 is 17 amino acids long. The CDR3 loop is CASSQGTSGRSRYEQYF. CDR3 nucleotide sequence: TGTGCCAGCAGCCAAGGAACTAGCGGGAGGTCGCGGTACGAGCAGTACTTC.

The chain joins TRBV6-2 or TRBV6-3 to TRBJ2-1, with D uncertain. The germline gives CDR1 MNHEY, CDR2 SVGEGT. V lost 6 bases to trimming and J lost 0 bases, with 18 bases between them. This CDR3 is 17 amino acids long. The CDR3 bases are TGTGCCAGCAGCTATGAGATACTTTTAGGCTCCTACAATGAGCAGTTCTTC. Its protein product is CASSYEILLGSYNEQFF.

In this sample, this clonotype turned up a few times. V and J are TRBV24-1 and TRBJ1-2; 10 positions match TRBD1. The CDR3 has 13 amino acids. V was clipped by 7 bases and J by 2 bases; unmatched bases: 0. Germline-derived CDR1 and CDR2 are KGHDR and SFDVKD. DNA of the CDR3: TGTGCCACCAGGGACAGGGGGAACTATGGCTACACCTTC. This sequence encodes CATRDRGNYGYTF.

V is TRBV7-3 and J is TRBJ1-2, with a weak D call TRBD1 (5 bases). The CDR3 is 17 amino acids. Trimming took 5 bases from V and 0 from J, leaving 19 bases between them. The germline V gene has CDR1 SGHTA and CDR2 FQGTGA. CDR3 sequence: CASSPNPPGTANYGYTF. The CDR3, as DNA: TGTGCCAGCAGCCCTAACCCCCCCGGGACTGCTAACTATGGCTACACCTTC.

The chain recombines TRBV12-3 or TRBV12-4 with TRBJ1-1; D may be TRBD1 (5 bases). V was pared by 5 bases and J by 0 bases, with 13 bases between. CDR3 length: 15 residues. In DNA form, the CDR3 reads TGTGCCAGCAGTCCCCGACAGATTATGAACACTGAAGCTTTCTTT. Translation: CASSPRQIMNTEAFF.

The chain carries TRBV20-1 and TRBJ2-7; unclear D gene. The CDR3 totals 11 residues. Between the trimmed V and J ends, which lost 0 bases and 2 bases, there was a span of 2 bases. Germline V gene lookup returns CDR1 DFQATT and CDR2 SNEGSKA (reference sequence). CDR3: CSAREAYEQYF. In DNA form, the CDR3 reads TGCAGTGCTAGAGAGGCCTACGAGCAGTACTTC.

This clonotype was observed a few times. The gene calls are TRBV20-1 and TRBJ1-2; no definite D call. V was shortened by 1 base and J by 7 bases, with 7 bases between the two germline ends. Germline V gives CDR1 DFQATT, CDR2 SNEGSKA (reference sequence). This CDR3 comprises 11 residues. CDR3 in amino acids: CSARGGTGYTF. DNA of the CDR3: TGCAGTGCTAGAGGGGGTACTGGCTACACCTTC.

The CDR3, as DNA: TGTGCCAGCAGCGTCCCCGGAGTGGATGAGCAGTTCTTC. This translates into CASSVPGVDEQFF. This sequence joins TRBV9 and TRBJ2-1; D is unclear. Germline assignment: CDR1 SGDLS and CDR2 YYNGEE. V gave up 2 bases and J gave up 8 bases, with 11 bases separating them. CDR3 length: 13 amino acids.

The chain is built from TRBV28 and TRBJ2-3; D is undetermined. This CDR3 contains 11 residues. Germline CDR1 MDHEN, CDR2 SYDVKM. V was trimmed by 7 bases and J by 6 bases, leaving 8 bases between them. CDR3 in DNA: TGTGCCAGCATTGGGCGCGATACGCAGTATTTT. It encodes CASIGRDTQYF.

This rearrangement joins TRBV7-9 to TRBJ2-7, with TRBD2 matching 13 bases. This CDR3 contains 15 residues. The germline V gene has CDR1 SEHNR and CDR2 FQNEAQ (reference sequence). V lost 3 bases to trimming and J lost 2 bases; unmatched junction nucleotides: 1. CDR3: CASSFGTSGAYEQYF. As DNA, the CDR3 is TGTGCCAGCAGCTTTGGGACTAGCGGGGCCTACGAGCAGTACTTC.

This clonotype was observed a few times. The V call is TRBV4-2, the J call TRBJ2-7; D is perhaps TRBD1 (6 bases). V was pared by 0 bases and J by 0 bases, with 15 bases between. CDR3 length: 17 amino acids. CDR1 is LGHNA and CDR2 is YNFKEQ in the germline V gene. The CDR3 spells CASSQEGSRDISYEQYF. In nucleotides, the CDR3 is TGTGCCAGCAGCCAAGAGGGTTCCCGGGACATCTCCTACGAGCAGTACTTC.

J is TRBJ1-2 and V is TRBV20-1, with D hard to call. The CDR3 covers 17 residues. V lost 0 bases and J lost 1, with 18 bases in between. CDR1 DFQATT and CDR2 SNEGSKA come from the germline V gene (reference sequence). The CDR3 is CSARDRGIVRDNYGYTF. For the CDR3, the DNA is TGCAGTGCTAGAGATCGGGGAATAGTAAGGGATAACTATGGCTACACCTTC.

A remark on this clonotype: A junction end diverges from the germline sequence, so it may reflect a read error. This chain links TRBV6-4 with TRBJ2-1, with D possibly being TRBD1 or TRBD2 (5 bases each). Germline loops: CDR1 MRHNA, CDR2 SNTAGT. This CDR3 comprises 14 residues. The CDR3 spells CASSDGGAGNKQFF. The CDR3 DNA reads as TGTGCCAGCAGTGACGGGGGAGCAGGCAATAAGCAGTTCTTC.

The chain is built from TRBV12-3 or TRBV12-4 and TRBJ2-5; D may be TRBD1 (5 bases). The CDR3 length is 14 residues. Trimming cost V 1 base and J 11 bases, with 17 bases left between them. For the CDR3, the DNA is TGTGCCAGCAGTTTAGAACAGGTCCTCCCCCAGCAGTACTTC. Protein: CASSLEQVLPQQYF.

This clonotype was detected once. It may be a read error: a sequence one base away is much more abundant. The chain has TRBV12-3 or TRBV12-4 and TRBJ2-7; D call uncertain. The assigned J gene may be wrong: the sequence end matches TRBJ2-5 better. This CDR3 comprises 14 residues. CDR3 coding DNA: TGTGCCAGCACCCCGAGTGTGAACCGGGAGACCCAGTACTTC. Residues: CASTPSVNRETQYF.

The chain links TRBV10-3 to TRBJ2-5, with D perhaps given as TRBD1 or TRBD2 (5 bases each). The CDR3 contains 15 residues. CDR1 is ENHRY, CDR2 SYGVKD, per germline. V lost 3 bases and J lost 3, with 14 bases in between. This CDR3 reads CAISERAGSKETQYF. The CDR3 region has the DNA TGTGCCATCAGTGAAAGGGCAGGGAGCAAAGAGACCCAGTACTTC.

This clonotype was detected a few times. V gene TRBV10-3 combines with J gene TRBJ1-1, with no clear D. V lost 0 bases, J lost 0 bases, and 8 bases lay in between. The CDR3 covers 15 residues. The germline V gene has CDR1 ENHRY and CDR2 SYGVKD. The CDR3 DNA sequence: TGTGCCATCAGTGAGTCCGCAAGGGTGAACACTGAAGCTTTCTTT. Amino acid sequence: CAISESARVNTEAFF.

This clonotype was picked up a small number of times. The chain's CDR3 is CASSTGQGLAQPQHF. The CDR3 bases are TGTGCCAGCAGCACGGGACAGGGGCTGGCTCAGCCCCAGCATTTT. The rearrangement links TRBV12-3 or TRBV12-4 to TRBJ1-5; TRBD1 agrees at 10 bases. This CDR3 spans 15 amino acids. With V trimmed by 6 bases and J by 6 bases, 8 bases remained unmatched.

This clonotype was detected a few times. The chain is built from TRBV6-6 and TRBJ2-4; 7 positions match TRBD1. V gave up 2 bases and J gave up 2 bases; unmatched junction bases: 9. CDR1 MNHNY and CDR2 SVGAGI come from the germline V gene (reference sequence). The CDR3 runs to 17 residues. CDR3 DNA sequence: TGTGCCAGCAGTTACAGGGTAGGGGGCGCTTCCAAAAACATTCAGTACTTC. It encodes CASSYRVGGASKNIQYF.

This clonotype appeared a few times. The chain uses TRBV28 and TRBJ1-2; a weak D match, TRBD1 (6 bases). The CDR3 spans 16 residues. With 2 bases removed from V and 0 bases from J, the gap between germline ends came to 13 bases. Germline V CDR1 and CDR2: MDHEN, SYDVKM. CDR3 in DNA: TGTGCCAGCAGTTTAGGGGGGGGCTCCGCTAACTATGGCTACACCTTC. Its protein is CASSLGGGSANYGYTF.

V gene TRBV5-1 combines with J gene TRBJ2-3; D possibly corresponds to TRBD2 (6 bases). The CDR3 totals 15 residues. The ends were cut back, 2 bases at V and 5 bases at J, with 15 bases in the middle. Germline CDR1 is SGHRS and CDR2 is YFSETQ. CDR3 residues: CASSLSPGSVDTQYF. The CDR3 DNA sequence: TGCGCCAGCAGCTTATCCCCCGGGAGTGTAGATACGCAGTATTTT. Looking up the rest from reference TRBV5-1 and TRBJ2-3 gives the full variable domain: KAGVTQTPRYLIKTRGQQVTLSCSPISGHRSVSWYQQTPGQGLQFLFEYFSETQRNKGNFPGRFSGRQFSNSRSEMNVSTLELGDSALYLCASSLSPGSVDTQYFGPGTRLTVL.

There are a few counts of this clonotype. The chain uses TRBV5-6 and TRBJ2-5; TRBD2 is a possible D gene (6 bases). CDR3 length equals 14 residues. V was trimmed by 1 base and J by 1 base, leaving 8 bases between them. Germline V CDR1 and CDR2: SGHDT, YYEEEE. The DNA for the CDR3 is TGTGCCAGCAGCTTGCCGGGACTCCAAGAGACCCAGTACTTC. Protein: CASSLPGLQETQYF.

The sample holds a few counts of this clonotype. The chain is built from TRBV12-3 or TRBV12-4 and TRBJ2-7, with 9 bases aligning to TRBD1. V shed 1 base and J 5 bases; nucleotides not matched to a gene: 12. The CDR3 covers 17 residues. The CDR3 here is CASSLGQLGTGYDEQYF. CDR3 in DNA: TGTGCCAGCAGTTTAGGCCAGCTCGGGACAGGGTATGACGAGCAGTACTTC.

Turning to this clonotype: A read error may account for a junction end that differs from germline. This sequence joins TRBV30 and TRBJ1-5; D is ambiguous. The CDR3 runs 14 residues. Germline V lookup: CDR1 GTSNPN, CDR2 SVGIG (reference sequence). CDR3 sequence: CAWRKWGVNQPQHF. The CDR3 DNA follows: TGTGCTTGGAGAAAGTGGGGTGTCAATCAGCCCCAGCATTTT.